The 17 T cell receptor beta chains reported below all come from one sample, sequenced in a study of identical twins (dated by TCRdb to the mid-2010s). Library prep was done by 5' RACE. Instrument used: Illumina HiSeq 2000. TCRdb cleaned the public reads at Q25 with fastp, built clones with MiXCR and kept in-frame beta chains. CDR3 protein duplicates are merged, each entry listing the most common genes and DNA. The sample table contains hundreds of thousands of distinct CDR3 sequences; only one count was recorded for 8.6% of them. The ten largest clones represent approximately 0.94% of the sample. The sample also formed part of further work on yellow fever vaccine responses in identical twins.

The specimen sequenced was PBMCs. The receptor source for this set is a woman between 18 and 30 years old in good health.

The CDR3 region is CASSSQVSNQPQHF. The CDR3 region has the DNA TGTGCCAGCAGCTCACAGGTTAGCAATCAGCCCCAGCATTTT. The chain uses TRBV7-2 and TRBJ1-5; a weak D match, TRBD1 (5 bases). Germline V gene data show CDR1 as SGHTA and CDR2 as FQGNSA. This CDR3 has 14 amino acids. V lost 4 bases and J lost 0, with 7 bases in between.

The chain recombines TRBV12-3 or TRBV12-4 with TRBJ2-3; 9 nucleotides agree with TRBD1. V was clipped by 6 bases and J by 7 bases; unmatched bases: 17. The CDR3 runs 17 residues. The CDR3 sequence: CASSPRPPGQGEHTQYF. The CDR3 bases are TGTGCCAGCAGCCCACGGCCGCCGGGACAGGGAGAACATACGCAGTATTTT.

This clonotype has just a few counts. The rearrangement uses TRBV28 and TRBJ2-3; 8 bases align to TRBD1. V shed 4 bases and J 3 bases; nucleotides not matched to a gene: 9. The germline CDR1 and CDR2 sequences are MDHEN and SYDVKM. This CDR3 has 16 residues. The CDR3 loop is CASSSPGQARTDTQYF. In DNA, the CDR3 is TGTGCCAGCAGTTCGCCGGGACAGGCAAGGACAGATACGCAGTATTTT.

V usage is TRBV18 and J usage is TRBJ2-1, with 10 bases fitting TRBD2. The junction had 4 bases not matched to a gene; V was cut back by 2 bases and J by 0 bases. Germline V gene data show CDR1 as KGHSH and CDR2 as LQKENI. The CDR3 totals 17 residues. The CDR3 is CASSPEAGGSSYNEQFF. In nucleotides, the CDR3 is TGTGCCAGCTCACCAGAAGCGGGAGGGAGCTCCTACAATGAGCAGTTCTTC.

Only a few counts were recorded for this clonotype. The V call is TRBV30, the J call TRBJ2-5; D is tentatively TRBD1 or TRBD2 (5 bases each). Germline assignment: CDR1 GTSNPN and CDR2 SVGIG (reference sequence). V lost 0 bases and J lost 1, with 12 bases in between. CDR3 length: 15 amino acids. The CDR3 coding sequence is TGTGCCTGGAGTGTACGAGGGACCTTCCAAGAGACCCAGTACTTC. Encoded protein: CAWSVRGTFQETQYF.

The gene calls are TRBV28 and TRBJ2-1; 12 bases agree with TRBD2. Trimming cost V 3 bases and J 6 bases; bases outside gene matches: 12. Germline loops: CDR1 MDHEN, CDR2 SYDVKM. The CDR3 is made up of 18 amino acids. CDR3 protein: CASSFPRLAGVGANEQFF. The CDR3 DNA reads as TGTGCCAGCAGTTTCCCGAGACTAGCGGGGGTAGGGGCCAATGAGCAGTTCTTC.

The chain has TRBV3-1 and TRBJ2-1; maybe TRBD2 (7 bases). The CDR3 spans 18 residues. Germline CDR1 LGHDT, CDR2 YNNKEL (reference sequence). Trimming pared 1 base from V and 4 bases from J, leaving 20 bases between. The CDR3 coding sequence is TGTGCCAGCAGCCAAGTGATGGGAGGGGGAGGTGTTTACAATGAGCAGTTCTTC. This gives the protein CASSQVMGGGGVYNEQFF.

The chain's CDR3 is CASETSGGANEQFF. The CDR3 DNA reads as TGCGCCAGCGAGACTAGCGGGGGGGCAAATGAGCAGTTCTTC. The chain uses TRBV5-1 and TRBJ2-1; 14 positions agree with TRBD2. The germline V gene has CDR1 SGHRS and CDR2 YFSETQ. V lost 7 bases to trimming and J lost 7 bases; unmatched junction nucleotides: 4. CDR3 length: 14 residues.

This clonotype has a handful of counts. The chain carries TRBV11-2 and TRBJ2-1; 10 nucleotides match TRBD2. Germline CDR1 SGHAT, CDR2 FQNNGV. Trimming cost V 5 bases and J 4 bases; bases outside gene matches: 5. This CDR3 has 15 amino acids. CDR3 sequence reads: CASSNLAGVYNEQFF. CDR3 nucleotide sequence: TGTGCCAGCAGCAACCTAGCGGGAGTTTACAATGAGCAGTTCTTC. The full variable domain, its missing parts supplied by reference TRBV11-2 and TRBJ2-1, is EAGVAQSPRYKIIEKRQSVAFWCNPISGHATLYWYQQILGQGPKLLIQFQNNGVVDDSQLPKDRFSAERLKGVDSTLKIQPAKLEDSAVYLCASSNLAGVYNEQFFGPGTRLTVL.

This CDR3 reads CASSLDTINQPQHF. The CDR3 DNA is TGTGCCAGCAGCTTAGACACGATCAATCAGCCCCAGCATTTT. The gene calls are TRBV7-9 and TRBJ1-5; D gene unclear. Germline V gives CDR1 SEHNR, CDR2 FQNEAQ (reference sequence). This CDR3 is 14 amino acids long. Trimming took off 1 base at V and 3 bases at J, with 7 bases between the two ends.

The chain recombines TRBV28 with TRBJ2-7; perhaps TRBD1 as D (6 bases). The V end was cut by 2 bases, the J end by 1 base, with 9 bases between. Germline values: CDR1 MDHEN, CDR2 SYDVKM. The CDR3 sequence is 14 residues long. DNA of the CDR3: TGTGCCAGCAGTTTAACAGGGAATTCCTACGAGCAGTACTTC. It codes for CASSLTGNSYEQYF. Full variable domain (outside the CDR3, taken from reference TRBV28 and TRBJ2-7): DVKVTQSSRYLVKRTGEKVFLECVQDMDHENMFWYRQDPGLGLRLIYFSYDVKMKEKGDIPEGYSVSREKKERFSLILESASTNQTSMYLCASSLTGNSYEQYFGPGTRLTVT.

The chain employs TRBV12-3 or TRBV12-4 and TRBJ1-4; D call uncertain. Trimming pared 4 bases from V and 0 bases from J, leaving 24 bases between. The CDR3 runs to 20 residues. This CDR3 reads CASSSSPRRNQQATNEKLFF. The CDR3 DNA is TGTGCCAGCAGTTCCTCCCCCCGTAGGAACCAGCAGGCAACTAATGAAAAACTGTTTTTT.

J is TRBJ2-1 and V is TRBV28; 10 nucleotides align to TRBD1. Germline trimming cut 6 bases from V and 4 bases from J; bases unmatched to any gene: 9. Germline V CDR1 and CDR2: MDHEN, SYDVKM. There are 16 residues in the CDR3. This CDR3 is CASSQSGTGDYNEQFF. In DNA form, the CDR3 reads TGTGCCAGCAGCCAATCCGGGACAGGGGATTACAATGAGCAGTTCTTC.

This clonotype was seen only a few times. V and J are TRBV7-9 and TRBJ2-2; 12 bases are shared with TRBD2. Per germline, CDR1 SEHNR and CDR2 FQNEAQ (reference sequence). J lost 5 bases, V lost 4 bases, and 5 bases had no gene match. This CDR3 has 16 residues. The CDR3 nucleotides are TGTGCCAGCAGCTCCCGACTAGCGGGGGCGACCGGGGAGCTGTTTTTT. It is translated as CASSSRLAGATGELFF.

There are many counts of this clonotype. This chain uses TRBV7-2 with TRBJ1-4, with 7 positions matching TRBD1. CDR1 is SGHTA and CDR2 is FQGNSA in the germline V gene. The CDR3 totals 15 residues. V dropped 1 base and J dropped 5; count of bases not matched to a gene: 4. The CDR3: CASSLGGGANEKLFF. DNA of the CDR3: TGTGCCAGCAGCTTAGGAGGGGGCGCGAATGAAAAACTGTTTTTT.

The chain couples TRBV4-3 to TRBJ2-1, with 8 positions matching TRBD2. The CDR3 loop spans 16 amino acids. Trimming at V came to 4 bases and at J to 9 bases, leaving 14 bases not matched to a gene. CDR1 is LGHNA, CDR2 YSLEER, per germline. CDR3 residues: CASSPRPPGLGAEQFF. The CDR3 DNA is TGCGCCAGCAGCCCCCGCCCCCCGGGACTAGGGGCTGAGCAGTTCTTC.

This clonotype was detected many times. The J gene is TRBJ2-1, the V gene TRBV15; no clear D. The germline V gene has CDR1 LNHNV and CDR2 YYDKDF (reference sequence). The CDR3 totals 12 residues. V dropped 1 base and J dropped 9 bases, with 7 bases sitting between them. The CDR3 sequence is CATSRAPGEQFF. The CDR3 nucleotides read TGTGCCACCAGCAGAGCCCCCGGTGAGCAGTTCTTC.